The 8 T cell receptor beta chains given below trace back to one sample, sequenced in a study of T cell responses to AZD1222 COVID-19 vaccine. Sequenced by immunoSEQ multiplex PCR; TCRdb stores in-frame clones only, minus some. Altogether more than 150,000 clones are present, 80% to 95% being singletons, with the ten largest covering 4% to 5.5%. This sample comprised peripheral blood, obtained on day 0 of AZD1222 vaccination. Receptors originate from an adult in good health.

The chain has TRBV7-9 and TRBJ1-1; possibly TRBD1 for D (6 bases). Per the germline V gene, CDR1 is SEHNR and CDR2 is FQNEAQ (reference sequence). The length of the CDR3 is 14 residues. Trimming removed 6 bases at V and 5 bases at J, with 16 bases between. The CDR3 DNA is TGTGCCAGCAGTCCTACAGGGTCCGGGACTGAAGCTTTCTTT. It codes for CASSPTGSGTEAFF.

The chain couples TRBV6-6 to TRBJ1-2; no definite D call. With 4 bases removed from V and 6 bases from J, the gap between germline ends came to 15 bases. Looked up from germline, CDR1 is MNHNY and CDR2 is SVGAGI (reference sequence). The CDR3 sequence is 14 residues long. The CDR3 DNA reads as TGTGCCAGCAGTTCCTCCCCATTAGAGGATGGCTACACCTTC. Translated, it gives CASSSSPLEDGYTF.

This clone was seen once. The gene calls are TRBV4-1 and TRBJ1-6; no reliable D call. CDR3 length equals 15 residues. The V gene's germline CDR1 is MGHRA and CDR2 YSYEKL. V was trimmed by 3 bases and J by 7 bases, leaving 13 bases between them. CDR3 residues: CASSQDFIGNSPLHF. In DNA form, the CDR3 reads TGCGCCAGCAGCCAGGACTTTATCGGAAATTCACCCCTCCACTTT.

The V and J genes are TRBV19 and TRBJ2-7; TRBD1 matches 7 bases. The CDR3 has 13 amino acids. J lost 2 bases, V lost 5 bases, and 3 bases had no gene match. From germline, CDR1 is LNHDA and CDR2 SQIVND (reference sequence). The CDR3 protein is CASSWDRTYEQYF. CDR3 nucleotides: TGTGCCAGTAGTTGGGACAGAACCTACGAGCAGTACTTC.

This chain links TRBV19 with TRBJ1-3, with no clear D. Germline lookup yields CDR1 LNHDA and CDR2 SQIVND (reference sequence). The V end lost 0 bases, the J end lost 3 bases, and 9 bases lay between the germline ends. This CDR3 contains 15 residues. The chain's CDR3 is CASSIDPGVGNTIYF. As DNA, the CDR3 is TGTGCCAGTAGTATAGATCCTGGGGTTGGAAACACCATATATTTT.

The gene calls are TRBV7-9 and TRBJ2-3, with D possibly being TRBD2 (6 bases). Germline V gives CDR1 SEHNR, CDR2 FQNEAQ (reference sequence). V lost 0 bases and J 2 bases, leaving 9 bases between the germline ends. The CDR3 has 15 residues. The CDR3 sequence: CASSLALADTDTQYF. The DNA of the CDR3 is TGTGCCAGCAGCTTAGCCTTAGCGGACACAGATACGCAGTATTTT.

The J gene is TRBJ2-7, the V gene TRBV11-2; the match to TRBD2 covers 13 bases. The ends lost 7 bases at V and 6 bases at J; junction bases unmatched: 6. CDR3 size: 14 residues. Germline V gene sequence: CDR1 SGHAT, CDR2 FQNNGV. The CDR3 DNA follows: TGTGCCAGCAACGGACTAGCGGGAGCTGGCGAGCAGTACTTC. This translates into CASNGLAGAGEQYF.

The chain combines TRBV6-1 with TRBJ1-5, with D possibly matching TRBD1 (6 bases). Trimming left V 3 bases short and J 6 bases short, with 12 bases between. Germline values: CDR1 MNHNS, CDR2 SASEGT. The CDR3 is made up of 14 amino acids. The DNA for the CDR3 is TGTGCCAGCAGTGAGACGGGGGGCGGTCAGCCCCAGCATTTT. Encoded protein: CASSETGGGQPQHF.